This T cell receptor (beta chain) was identified during a study of STAT3 mutations in large granular lymphocyte leukemia. Regarding the study as a whole: In several patients, dominant TCR clone burden exceeded STAT3 mutant burden, suggesting STAT3 mutation arose secondarily. TCR clonotype switching after therapy occurred in about 30% of the 18 patients. Every T-LGLL patient had at least one immunodominant TCRbeta clonotype.

Profiled with immunoSEQ multiplex PCR; TCRdb holds only in-frame clones, not every one. The sample contains several thousand clones, about 89% of which appear only once. Germline CDR1 reads SGHNT; CDR2 reads YYREEE (reference sequence). Trimming removed 4 bases at V and 0 bases at J, with 10 bases between. The CDR3 spans 14 residues. With respect to this clone: Its matching antigen is unknown.

The sequenced sample was peripheral blood mononuclear cells. The sequence came from a man of 80 years or more with T-cell large granular lymphocyte leukemia. Some clones in this sample may be carry-over from other donors' samples. The rearrangement uses TRBV5-4 and TRBJ2-5; D unresolved. The CDR3 region is CASSSPTYQETQYF. As DNA, the CDR3 is TGTGCCAGCAGCAGCCCCACGTACCAAGAGACCCAGTACTTC.